Here is one TCR beta chain with its context. Its target is not known. This sequence may be a read error, since a much larger clone differs from it by one base. Absent ophthalmopathy progression within 18 months defined stable Graves' hyperthyroidism. The sample comes from a study of T cells in Graves' hyperthyroidism and ophthalmopathy. Study observations and caveats: From stable hyperthyroidism, ophthalmopathy was set apart by a 13 V-J model. Before onset, by a median of 6.5 months, the model predicted ophthalmopathy.

Germline loops: CDR1 KGHDR, CDR2 SFDVKD. CDR3 length: 15 residues. V was trimmed by 4 bases and J by 5 bases, leaving 16 bases between them. The investigators amplified TCR beta CDR3 regions from RNA transcripts. The HTBI primer set served for first-round RT-PCR of the TCR CDR3. In TCRdb, the multiplex PCR reads were re-called with MiXCR into one record per CDR3 protein. The sample records about 690,000 distinct CDR3 sequences, around 15% being singletons. Sequenced sample: blood. This rearrangement joins TRBV24-1 to TRBJ2-5, with a possible D match to TRBD1 (6 bases). The sequence derives from a man aged 45 to 65 with Graves' hyperthyroidism. CDR3 DNA: TGTGCCACCAGTGAATGGACAGCCTCGGATGAGACCCAGTACTTC. Translation: CATSEWTASDETQYF.